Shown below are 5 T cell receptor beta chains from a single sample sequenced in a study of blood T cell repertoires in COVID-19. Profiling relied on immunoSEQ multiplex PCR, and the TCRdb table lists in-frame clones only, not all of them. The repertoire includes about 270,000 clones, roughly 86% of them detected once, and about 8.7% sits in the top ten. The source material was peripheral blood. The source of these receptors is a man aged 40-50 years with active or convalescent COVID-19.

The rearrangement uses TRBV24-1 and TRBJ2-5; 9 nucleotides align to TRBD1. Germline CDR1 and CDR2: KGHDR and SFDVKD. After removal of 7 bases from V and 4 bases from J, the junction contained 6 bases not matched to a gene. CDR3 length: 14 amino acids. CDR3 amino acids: CATRAGTGLETQYF. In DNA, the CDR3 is TGTGCCACCAGGGCCGGGACAGGGTTAGAGACCCAGTACTTC.

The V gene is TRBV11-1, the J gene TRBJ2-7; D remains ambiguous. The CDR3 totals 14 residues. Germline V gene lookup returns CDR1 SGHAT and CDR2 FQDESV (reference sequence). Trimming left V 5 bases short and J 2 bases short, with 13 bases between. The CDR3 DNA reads TGTGCCAGCAGCCCTTGGCCGATTACCTACGAGCAGTACTTC. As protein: CASSPWPITYEQYF.

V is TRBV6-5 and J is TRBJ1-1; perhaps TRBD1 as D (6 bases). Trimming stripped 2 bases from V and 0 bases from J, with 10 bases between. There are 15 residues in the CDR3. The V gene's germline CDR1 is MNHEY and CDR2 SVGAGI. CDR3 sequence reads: CASSYRGIMNTEAFF. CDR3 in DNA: TGTGCCAGCAGTTACAGGGGGATTATGAACACTGAAGCTTTCTTT.

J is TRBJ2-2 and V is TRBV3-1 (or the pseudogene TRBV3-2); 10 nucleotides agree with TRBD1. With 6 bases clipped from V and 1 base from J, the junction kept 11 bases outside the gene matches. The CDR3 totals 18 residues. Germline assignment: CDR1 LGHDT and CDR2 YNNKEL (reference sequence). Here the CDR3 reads CASSQVPGQGWNTGELFF. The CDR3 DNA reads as TGTGCCAGCAGTCAGGTCCCGGGACAGGGGTGGAACACCGGGGAGCTGTTTTTT.

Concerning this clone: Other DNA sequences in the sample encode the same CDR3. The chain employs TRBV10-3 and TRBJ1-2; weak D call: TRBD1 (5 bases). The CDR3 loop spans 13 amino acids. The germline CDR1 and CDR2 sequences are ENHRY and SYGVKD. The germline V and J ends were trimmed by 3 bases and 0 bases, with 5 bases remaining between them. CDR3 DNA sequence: TGTGCCATCAGTGAAGGGGCTAACTATGGCTACACCTTC. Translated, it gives CAISEGANYGYTF.